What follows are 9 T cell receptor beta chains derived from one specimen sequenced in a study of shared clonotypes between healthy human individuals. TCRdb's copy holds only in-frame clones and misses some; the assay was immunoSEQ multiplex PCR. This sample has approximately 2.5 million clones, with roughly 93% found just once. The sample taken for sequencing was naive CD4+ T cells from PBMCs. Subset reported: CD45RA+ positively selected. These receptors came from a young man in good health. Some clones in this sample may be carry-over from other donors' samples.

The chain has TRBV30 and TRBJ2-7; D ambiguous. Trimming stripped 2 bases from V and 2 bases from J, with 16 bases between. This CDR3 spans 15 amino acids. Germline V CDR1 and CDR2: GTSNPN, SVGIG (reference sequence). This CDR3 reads CAWSSDGRFTYEQYF. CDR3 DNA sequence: TGTGCCTGGAGTTCGGACGGCCGTTTCACCTACGAGCAGTACTTC.

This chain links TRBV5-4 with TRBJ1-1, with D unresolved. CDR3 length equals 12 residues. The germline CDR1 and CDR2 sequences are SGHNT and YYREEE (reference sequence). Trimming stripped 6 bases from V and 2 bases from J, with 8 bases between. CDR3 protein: CASTRQNTEAFF. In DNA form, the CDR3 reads TGTGCCAGCACGAGACAAAACACTGAAGCTTTCTTT.

CDR3 DNA: TGTGCCAGCCTCCGGGGGCTAGCGGACCCCAATGAGCAGTTCTTC. Translated: CASLRGLADPNEQFF. The gene calls are TRBV6-1 and TRBJ2-1; perhaps TRBD2 as D (7 bases). The CDR3 is 15 residues long. V was trimmed by 8 bases and J by 6 bases, leaving 20 bases between them. Germline V gene data show CDR1 as MNHNS and CDR2 as SASEGT.

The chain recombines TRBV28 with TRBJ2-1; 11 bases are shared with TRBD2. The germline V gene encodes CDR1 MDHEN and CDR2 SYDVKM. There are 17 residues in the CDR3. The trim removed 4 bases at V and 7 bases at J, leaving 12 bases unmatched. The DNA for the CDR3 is TGTGCCAGCAGTTGGGTTAGCGGGAGGGCCTACGGGAATGAGCAGTTCTTC. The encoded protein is CASSWVSGRAYGNEQFF.

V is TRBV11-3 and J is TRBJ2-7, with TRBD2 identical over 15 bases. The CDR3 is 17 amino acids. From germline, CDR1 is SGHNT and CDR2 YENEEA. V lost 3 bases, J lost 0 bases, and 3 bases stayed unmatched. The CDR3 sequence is CASSLGTSGRSSYEQYF. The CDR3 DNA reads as TGTGCCAGCAGCTTGGGGACTAGCGGGAGGAGCTCCTACGAGCAGTACTTC.

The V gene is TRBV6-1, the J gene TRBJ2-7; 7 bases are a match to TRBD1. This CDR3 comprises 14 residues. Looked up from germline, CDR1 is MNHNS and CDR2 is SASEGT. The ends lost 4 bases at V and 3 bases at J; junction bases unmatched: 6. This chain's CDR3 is CASSAPGQSYEQYF. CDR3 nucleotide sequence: TGTGCCAGCAGTGCTCCGGGACAGAGCTACGAGCAGTACTTC.

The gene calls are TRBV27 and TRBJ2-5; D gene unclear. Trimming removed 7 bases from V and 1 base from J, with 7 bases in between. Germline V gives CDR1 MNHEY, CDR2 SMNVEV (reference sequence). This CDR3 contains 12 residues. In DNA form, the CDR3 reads TGTGCCAGCACCTCCCTCCAAGAGACCCAGTACTTC. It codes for CASTSLQETQYF.

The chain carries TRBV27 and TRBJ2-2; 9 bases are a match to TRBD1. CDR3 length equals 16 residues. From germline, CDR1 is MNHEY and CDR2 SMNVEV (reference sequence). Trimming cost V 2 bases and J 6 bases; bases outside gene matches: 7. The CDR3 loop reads CASSLRGQGEAGELFF. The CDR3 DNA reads TGTGCCAGCAGTTTAAGGGGACAGGGTGAAGCCGGGGAGCTGTTTTTT.

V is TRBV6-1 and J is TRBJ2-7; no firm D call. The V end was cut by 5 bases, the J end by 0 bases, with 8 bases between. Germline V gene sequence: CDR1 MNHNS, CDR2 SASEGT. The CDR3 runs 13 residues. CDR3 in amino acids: CASSPHLSYEQYF. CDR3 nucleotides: TGTGCCAGCAGTCCCCATCTCTCCTACGAGCAGTACTTC.